Listed below are T cell receptor beta chains from one sample, sequenced in a study of blood T cell repertoires in COVID-19. Produced via immunoSEQ multiplex PCR; TCRdb's table is partial and in-frame only. The repertoire holds 150,000 or so clones, with about four fifths as singletons. The sequenced sample was peripheral blood. These receptors were taken from a human donor with acute or convalescent COVID-19. The donor label of this sample is uncertain. The CDR3 runs from the conserved cysteine through the conserved F or W. Each record gives: clone size, V gene, D gene, J gene, CDR3 DNA, CDR3 protein. D genes are given only for firm matches. Not every row has a clone size; where given, it reads once, few, many or a size class.

size: NA
V: TRBV30
D: NA
J: TRBJ1-2
DNA: TGTGCCTGGAGTCTGGAGTTATCCGGCTATGGCTACACCTTC
CDR3: CAWSLELSGYGYTF

size: NA
V: TRBV5-1
D: NA
J: TRBJ1-2
DNA: TGCGCCAGCAGCTTGGAACGGGGGGCAATAGGGTATGGCTACACCTTC
CDR3: CASSLERGAIGYGYTF

size: NA
V: TRBV29-1
D: NA
J: TRBJ1-1
DNA: TGCAGCGTAAGGCCAGGGAACACTGAAGCTTTCTTT
CDR3: CSVRPGNTEAFF

size: NA
V: TRBV19
D: NA
J: TRBJ1-2
DNA: TGTGCCAGTAGTACCAGGGGCCCGACCAAAAATGGCTACACCTTC
CDR3: CASSTRGPTKNGYTF

size: NA
V: TRBV19
D: TRBD1
J: TRBJ2-2
DNA: TGTGCCAGTAGTAAGAGGACAGGGGGCGCAACCGGGGAGCTGTTTTTT
CDR3: CASSKRTGGATGELFF

size: NA
V: TRBV12-3/TRBV12-4
D: TRBD1
J: TRBJ2-5
DNA: TGTGCCAGCAGGACAGGGCGGGAGACCCAGTACTTC
CDR3: CASRTGRETQYF

size: NA
V: TRBV9
D: NA
J: TRBJ1-3
DNA: TGTGCCAGCAGCCCCAGAATATCCTCTGGAAACACCATATATTTT
CDR3: CASSPRISSGNTIYF

size: NA
V: TRBV18
D: NA
J: TRBJ1-4
DNA: TGTGCCAGCTCTCCCAGGTCGACGGGTCAGGGTTGGAATGAAAAACTGTTTTTT
CDR3: CASSPRSTGQGWNEKLFF

size: NA
V: TRBV3-1/TRBV3-2
D: NA
J: TRBJ2-1
DNA: TGTGCCAGCAGCCAAGAGGTTAGGGACTCTGAGCAGTTCTTC
CDR3: CASSQEVRDSEQFF

size: NA
V: TRBV4-2
D: TRBD1
J: TRBJ1-5
DNA: TGTGCCAGCAGCCAAACCGGGACAGGGGGCGCGATAAAACAGCCCCAGCATTTT
CDR3: CASSQTGTGGAIKQPQHF

size: NA
V: TRBV6-5
D: NA
J: TRBJ1-2
DNA: TGTGCCAGCAGTTACGCCCATGGAGGTGGCTACACCTTC
CDR3: CASSYAHGGGYTF

size: NA
V: TRBV29-1
D: NA
J: TRBJ1-3
DNA: TGCAGCGTTGGGCTGGTCTCTGGAAACACCATATATTTT
CDR3: CSVGLVSGNTIYF

size: NA
V: TRBV5-1
D: TRBD2
J: TRBJ2-5
DNA: TGCGCCAGCAGTAGCGGGGGCGGAAAGACCCAGTACTTC
CDR3: CASSSGGGKTQYF

size: few
V: TRBV29-1
D: TRBD1
J: TRBJ1-4
DNA: TGCAGCTTCCGCGGGACAGGAGCAACTAATGAAAAACTGTTTTTT
CDR3: CSFRGTGATNEKLFF

size: NA
V: TRBV5-4
D: NA
J: TRBJ2-2
DNA: TGTGCCAGCAGTTTGGACAGCACCGGGGAGCTGTTTTTT
CDR3: CASSLDSTGELFF

size: NA
V: TRBV5-4
D: TRBD1
J: TRBJ1-6
DNA: TGTGCCAGCAGCTCACGACAGGGAGAGGGGTCTCTCCTCCACTTT
CDR3: CASSSRQGEGSLLHF

size: NA
V: TRBV5-1
D: TRBD1
J: TRBJ1-5
DNA: TGCGCCAGCAGCTTGGGGACAGGGGAGGGTCAGCCCCAGCATTTT
CDR3: CASSLGTGEGQPQHF

size: NA
V: TRBV3-1/TRBV3-2
D: NA
J: TRBJ2-7
DNA: TGTGCCAGCAGCCAAGAAGGCAGGCCGTTCGACGAGCAGTACTTC
CDR3: CASSQEGRPFDEQYF

size: NA
V: TRBV20-1
D: NA
J: TRBJ1-1
DNA: TGCAGTGCTAGTCCGGTGAACACTGAAGCTTTCTTT
CDR3: CSASPVNTEAFF

size: NA
V: TRBV30
D: NA
J: TRBJ2-2
DNA: TGTGCCTGGAGTTTGCGGATTGTATGGGACACCGGGGAGCTGTTTTTT
CDR3: CAWSLRIVWDTGELFF

size: NA
V: TRBV11-2
D: TRBD2
J: TRBJ2-5
DNA: TGTGCCAGCAGCTCACAGCGGGGGGGCCAGGAGACCCAGTACTTC
CDR3: CASSSQRGGQETQYF

size: NA
V: TRBV10-3
D: NA
J: TRBJ1-2
DNA: TGTGCCATCAGTGTTAACAATGGCTACACCTTC
CDR3: CAISVNNGYTF

size: NA
V: TRBV6-5
D: NA
J: TRBJ1-4
DNA: TGTGCCAGCAGTTACTCGATGGGGAGAGTGGGTGAAAAACTGTTTTTT
CDR3: CASSYSMGRVGEKLFF

size: NA
V: TRBV5-1
D: NA
J: TRBJ1-6
DNA: TGCGCCAGCAGCCGCCCTGAGCAGTCCCCGGGGAATTCACCCCTCCACTTT
CDR3: CASSRPEQSPGNSPLHF

size: NA
V: TRBV7-9
D: NA
J: TRBJ1-2
DNA: TGTGCCAGCAGCTTAGACAGGGCACAAGGCTACACCTTC
CDR3: CASSLDRAQGYTF

size: once
V: TRBV6-1
D: NA
J: TRBJ2-3
DNA: TGTGCCAGCAGTGAAATCGGTGGAGATACGCAGTATTTT
CDR3: CASSEIGGDTQYF

size: once
V: TRBV3-1/TRBV3-2
D: TRBD1
J: TRBJ1-5
DNA: TGTGCCCCTCTGCACAGGGGGGGTCAGCCCCAGCATTTT
CDR3: CAPLHRGGQPQHF

size: NA
V: TRBV5-8
D: TRBD1
J: TRBJ2-7
DNA: TGTGCCAGCAGCTTCCGGGACAGGGAGGGAGAGCAGTACTTC
CDR3: CASSFRDREGEQYF

size: NA
V: TRBV7-3
D: NA
J: TRBJ2-1
DNA: TGTGCCAGCAGCCCAAACCGACCCCAGGGGAGCTCCTACAATGAGCAGTTCTTC
CDR3: CASSPNRPQGSSYNEQFF

size: few
V: TRBV14
D: TRBD1
J: TRBJ1-5
DNA: TGTGCCAGCAGCCCTGGGACAGGGTTGAGCAATCAGCCCCAGCATTTT
CDR3: CASSPGTGLSNQPQHF

size: NA
V: TRBV28
D: TRBD1
J: TRBJ2-2
DNA: TGTGCCAGCAGACCGCAAGGGGGCTGGTACACCGGGGAGCTGTTTTTT
CDR3: CASRPQGGWYTGELFF

size: NA
V: TRBV6-6
D: NA
J: TRBJ1-2
DNA: TGTGCCAGCAGTTACCGGGAAGAGAACTATGGCTACACCTTC
CDR3: CASSYREENYGYTF

size: many
V: TRBV7-8
D: NA
J: TRBJ1-1
DNA: TGTGCCAGCAGCTTGGACAGTGGGATGAACACTGAAGCTTTCTTT
CDR3: CASSLDSGMNTEAFF

size: NA
V: TRBV6-6
D: NA
J: TRBJ1-3
DNA: TGTGCCAGCATTCCTCTGGCAGGGGGAAACACCATATATTTT
CDR3: CASIPLAGGNTIYF

size: NA
V: TRBV5-1
D: NA
J: TRBJ1-2
DNA: TGCGCCAGCAGCTCGGTCGCGGGGGGAAAACTCTATGGCTACACCTTC
CDR3: CASSSVAGGKLYGYTF

size: few
V: TRBV21-1
D: NA
J: TRBJ2-7
DNA: TGTGCCAGCCCGGACGGAGGGGGCGTTATCTACGAGCAGTACTTC
CDR3: CASPDGGGVIYEQYF

size: once
V: TRBV9
D: TRBD1
J: TRBJ1-1
DNA: TGTGCCAGCAGCCCGGGACAGGGGGTTGAAGCTTTCTTT
CDR3: CASSPGQGVEAFF

size: NA
V: TRBV6-5
D: NA
J: TRBJ2-3
DNA: TGTGCCAGCACCGACTCGAGCACAGATACGCAGTATTTT
CDR3: CASTDSSTDTQYF

size: NA
V: TRBV9
D: TRBD1
J: TRBJ2-7
DNA: TGTGCCAGCAGTGGACAGGGGATGGGGGAGCAGTACTTC
CDR3: CASSGQGMGEQYF

size: NA
V: TRBV12-3/TRBV12-4
D: NA
J: TRBJ1-5
DNA: TGTGCCAGCCAGTTGGGGGGAGATCAGCCCCAGCATTTT
CDR3: CASQLGGDQPQHF

size: NA
V: TRBV30
D: NA
J: TRBJ1-4
DNA: TGTGCCTGGAACCGGGGGGCAAGGGAAAAACTGTTTTTT
CDR3: CAWNRGAREKLFF

size: NA
V: TRBV4-1
D: TRBD2
J: TRBJ2-5
DNA: TGCGCCAGCAGCCAAGGTAGCGGGGGGCCAGAGACCCAGTACTTC
CDR3: CASSQGSGGPETQYF

size: NA
V: TRBV6-6
D: TRBD1
J: TRBJ1-6
DNA: TGTGCCAGCAGCCCTTTTAACGGACAGGGTAATTCACCCCTCCACTTT
CDR3: CASSPFNGQGNSPLHF

size: once
V: TRBV29-1
D: NA
J: TRBJ2-3
DNA: TGCAGCGTTGGGGGAGACGGCACAGATACGCAGTATTTT
CDR3: CSVGGDGTDTQYF

size: NA
V: TRBV30
D: TRBD1
J: TRBJ2-7
DNA: TGTGCCTGGAGTGTACAGGGGGGAGGCGAGCAGTACTTC
CDR3: CAWSVQGGGEQYF

size: NA
V: TRBV6-1
D: NA
J: TRBJ1-2
DNA: TGTGCCAGCAGTGAACGAGCTAACTATGGCTACACCTTC
CDR3: CASSERANYGYTF

size: NA
V: TRBV7-9
D: NA
J: TRBJ1-4
DNA: TGTGCCAGCAGCTTAGTTGAGGGCAATAATGAAAAACTGTTTTTT
CDR3: CASSLVEGNNEKLFF

size: NA
V: TRBV3-1/TRBV3-2
D: NA
J: TRBJ1-2
DNA: TGTGCCAGCAGCCCCGGAGGATTAACCGGCTACACCTTC
CDR3: CASSPGGLTGYTF

size: NA
V: TRBV5-1
D: NA
J: TRBJ2-3
DNA: TGCGCCAGCAGCTTGGGAGGACAGAGAGATACGCAGTATTTT
CDR3: CASSLGGQRDTQYF

size: NA
V: TRBV5-1
D: NA
J: TRBJ2-3
DNA: TGCGCCAGCAGCTTGGCCTTCGCTAACTGGGGGCAAGGAACAGATACGCAGTATTTT
CDR3: CASSLAFANWGQGTDTQYF

size: once
V: TRBV30
D: NA
J: TRBJ1-1
DNA: TGTGCCTGGAGTGTTGGACAGTTGAACACTGAAGCTTTCTTT
CDR3: CAWSVGQLNTEAFF

size: NA
V: TRBV20-1
D: NA
J: TRBJ1-1
DNA: TGCAGTGCTAGTACACAGGGTGGCACTGAAGCTTTCTTT
CDR3: CSASTQGGTEAFF

size: NA
V: TRBV7-2
D: NA
J: TRBJ1-1
DNA: TGTGCCAGCAGCTTAGACGGTGGGGCCCCTGGGGCTTTCTTT
CDR3: CASSLDGGAPGAFF

size: NA
V: TRBV3-1/TRBV3-2
D: TRBD1
J: TRBJ1-1
DNA: TGTGCCAGCACCCCCGGGACAGCTAACACTGAAGCTTTCTTT
CDR3: CASTPGTANTEAFF

size: NA
V: TRBV7-6
D: TRBD1
J: TRBJ1-6
DNA: TGTGCCAGCAGCTTGGACAGGGCGGGTAATTCACCCCTCCACTTT
CDR3: CASSLDRAGNSPLHF